The 9 T cell receptor beta chains in this list originate from one sample, sequenced in a study of blood T cells in healthy people across ages. Combining a sample-barcoded 5' primer with a J-beta primer mix, a second PCR ran for roughly 7 to 12 cycles. TCRdb reanalysed the 5' RACE reads using MiXCR and keeps one entry per CDR3 protein. The table includes approximately 960,000 distinct CDR3 sequences, 25% to 30% detected once. The same sample was also studied in work on T cells of mothers and their children.

Specimen: blood. Receptor source: a woman in her 40s in good health.

As concerns this clonotype: A much larger clone lies a single base off, so this may be a read error. The V and J genes are TRBV27 and TRBJ2-1; the D gene is possibly TRBD2 (7 bases). This CDR3 contains 12 residues. Germline values: CDR1 MNHEY, CDR2 SMNVEV (reference sequence). Trimming pared 6 bases from V and 15 bases from J, leaving 18 bases between. Here the CDR3 DNA reads TGTGCCAGCAGCCCCAGGGGCGGGGGTAGGTTCTTC. Protein: CASSPRGGGRFF.

This clonotype was counted at least ten times. This chain uses TRBV15 with TRBJ2-7; 7 bases line up with TRBD1. Germline trimming cut 3 bases from V and 6 bases from J; bases unmatched to any gene: 8. The CDR3 is 14 amino acids. Germline-derived CDR1 and CDR2 are LNHNV and YYDKDF (reference sequence). The CDR3 nucleotides read TGTGCCACCAGCAGGGGAATACAGGGGCGCGAGCAGTACTTC. Translating gives CATSRGIQGREQYF.

The chain employs TRBV5-1 and TRBJ1-6; maybe TRBD1 (6 bases). Trimming shortened V by 2 bases and J by 5 bases, and 11 bases separated the two germline ends. The germline CDR1 and CDR2 sequences are SGHRS and YFSETQ. This CDR3 is 15 amino acids long. The CDR3 sequence is CASSLQGENNSPLHF. Here the CDR3 DNA reads TGCGCCAGCAGCTTACAGGGTGAGAATAATTCACCCCTCCACTTT.

The sample holds many counts of this clonotype. The chain links TRBV7-2 to TRBJ2-7; TRBD1 matches 7 bases. This CDR3 comprises 13 residues. V shed 5 bases, J shed 7 bases, and the junction held 8 bases outside the gene matches. The germline gives CDR1 SGHTA, CDR2 FQGNSA. The chain's CDR3 is CASSPGTAREQYF. The CDR3, as DNA: TGTGCCAGCAGCCCAGGGACAGCCCGGGAGCAGTACTTC.

The J gene is TRBJ1-3, the V gene TRBV28; D is ambiguous. With 6 bases removed from V and 0 bases from J, the gap between germline ends came to 15 bases. CDR3 length: 16 amino acids. The germline V gene has CDR1 MDHEN and CDR2 SYDVKM. The CDR3 region is CASSSPTRFSGNTIYF. CDR3 DNA sequence: TGTGCCAGCAGCTCTCCTACAAGGTTCTCTGGAAACACCATATATTTT.

Notes on this clonotype: At one boundary the junction diverges from the germline segment, which might be a read error. The chain combines TRBV10-3 with TRBJ2-3; TRBD1 matches at 9 bases. Germline V gene data show CDR1 as ENHRY and CDR2 as SYGVKD. There are 14 residues in the CDR3. The CDR3 here is CAISGQGGTGTQYF. In DNA, the CDR3 is TGTGCCATCAGTGGACAGGGGGGAACAGGTACGCAGTATTTT.

The chain recombines TRBV2 with TRBJ2-2; no firm D call. The V gene lost 10 bases and the J gene lost 0 bases, with 12 bases spanning the gap. CDR3 length equals 14 residues. Germline assignment: CDR1 SNHLY and CDR2 FYNNEI. CDR3 bases: TGTGCCACCCAGTATGAAACGAACACCGGGGAGCTGTTTTTT. Encoded protein: CATQYETNTGELFF.

The chain employs TRBV2 and TRBJ2-3, with 9 bases lining up with TRBD2. Trimming at V came to 3 bases and at J to 4 bases, leaving 5 bases not matched to a gene. Germline CDR1 SNHLY, CDR2 FYNNEI. The CDR3 covers 15 residues. CDR3 in amino acids: CASSESASGADTQYF. The CDR3, as DNA: TGTGCCAGCAGTGAGTCGGCTAGCGGGGCAGATACGCAGTATTTT.

This clonotype is a singleton in its sample. Mismatch with germline at one junction end may stem from a read error. The chain carries TRBV7-9 and TRBJ2-1; possible D gene TRBD1, 6 bases. This CDR3 has 16 amino acids. Per the germline V gene, CDR1 is SEHNR and CDR2 is FQNEAQ (reference sequence). The CDR3 nucleotides are TGTGCCAGCAACTTAGGGGCCGTTCAACAGGGACGTGAGCAGTTCTTC. It specifies CASNLGAVQQGREQFF.